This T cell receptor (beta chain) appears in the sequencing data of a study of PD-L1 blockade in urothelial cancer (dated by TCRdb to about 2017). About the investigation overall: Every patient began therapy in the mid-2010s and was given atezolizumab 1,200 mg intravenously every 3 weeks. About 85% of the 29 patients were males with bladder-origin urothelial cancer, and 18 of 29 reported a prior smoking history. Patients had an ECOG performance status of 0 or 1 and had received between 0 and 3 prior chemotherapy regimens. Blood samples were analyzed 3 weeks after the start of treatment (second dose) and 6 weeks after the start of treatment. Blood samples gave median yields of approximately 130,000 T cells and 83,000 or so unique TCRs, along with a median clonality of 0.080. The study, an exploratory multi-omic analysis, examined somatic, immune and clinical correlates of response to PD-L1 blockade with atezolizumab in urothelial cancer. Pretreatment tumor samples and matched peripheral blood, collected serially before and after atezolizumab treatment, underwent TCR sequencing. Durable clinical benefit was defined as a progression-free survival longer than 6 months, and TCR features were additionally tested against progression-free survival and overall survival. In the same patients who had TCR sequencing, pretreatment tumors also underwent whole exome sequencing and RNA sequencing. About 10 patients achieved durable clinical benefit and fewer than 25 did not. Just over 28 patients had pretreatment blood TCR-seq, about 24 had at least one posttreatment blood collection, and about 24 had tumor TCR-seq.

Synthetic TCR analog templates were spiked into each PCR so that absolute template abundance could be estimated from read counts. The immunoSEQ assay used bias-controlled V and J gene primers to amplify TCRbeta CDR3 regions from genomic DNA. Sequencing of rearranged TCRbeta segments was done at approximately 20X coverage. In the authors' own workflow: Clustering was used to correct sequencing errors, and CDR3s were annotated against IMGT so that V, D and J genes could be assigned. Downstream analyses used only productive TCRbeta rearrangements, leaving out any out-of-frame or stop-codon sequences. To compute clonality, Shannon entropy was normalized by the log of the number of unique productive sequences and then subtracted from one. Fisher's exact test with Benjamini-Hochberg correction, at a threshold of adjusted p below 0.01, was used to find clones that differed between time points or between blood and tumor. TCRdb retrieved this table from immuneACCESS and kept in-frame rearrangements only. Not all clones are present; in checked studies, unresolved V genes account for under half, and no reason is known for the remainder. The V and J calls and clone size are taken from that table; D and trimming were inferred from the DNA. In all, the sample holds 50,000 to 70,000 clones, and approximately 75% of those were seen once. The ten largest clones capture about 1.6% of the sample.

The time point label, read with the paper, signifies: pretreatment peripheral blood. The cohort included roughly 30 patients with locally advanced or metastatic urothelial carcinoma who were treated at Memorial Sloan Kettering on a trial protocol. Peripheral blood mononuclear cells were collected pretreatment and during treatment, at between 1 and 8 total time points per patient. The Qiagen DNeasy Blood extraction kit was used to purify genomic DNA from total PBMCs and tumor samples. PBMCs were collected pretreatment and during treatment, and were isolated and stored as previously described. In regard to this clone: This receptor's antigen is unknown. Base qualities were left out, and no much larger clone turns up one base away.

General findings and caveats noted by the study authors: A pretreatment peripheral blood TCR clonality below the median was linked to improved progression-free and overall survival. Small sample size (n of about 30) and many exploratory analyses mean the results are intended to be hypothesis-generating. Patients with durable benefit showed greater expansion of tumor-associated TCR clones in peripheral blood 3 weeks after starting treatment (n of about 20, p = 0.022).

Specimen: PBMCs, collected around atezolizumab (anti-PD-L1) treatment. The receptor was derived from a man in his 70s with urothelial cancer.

The nucleotides are TGTGCCAGCATCGAAATTGCCCCCCAAGGGAGCTATGGCTACACCTTC. This encodes CASIEIAPQGSYGYTF. The rearrangement combines TRBV2 with TRBJ1-2; the D gene lacks a confident call. From the germline V gene, CDR1 is SNHLY and CDR2 is FYNNEI. Measured from the cysteine to the phenylalanine, the CDR3 is 16 residues long. Left in the record is the CDR3 DNA by itself, 48 bases read in frame from the first base. The V end loses 7 bases and the J end loses 4 bases, and a stretch of 22 bases separates them.